One sample yielded the 17 T cell receptor beta chains listed below, sequenced in a study of beta chain features in type 1 diabetes listed by TCRdb under 2018. Summary of the overall study and its limitations: In all four CD4+ subsets, TCRB CDR3 length was moderately but significantly shorter in type 1 diabetes patients.

The library was generated by the immunoSEQ multiplex PCR assay. The entire amount of isolated RNA was reverse transcribed using the High Capacity cDNA Reverse Transcription Kit, so the sequenced TCRB transcripts were expressed ones. Entries here come from immuneACCESS through TCRdb and include only in-frame sequences with V and J called. Some clones fail to appear in such tables; in the studies checked, an unresolved V gene covers under half of the shortfall, and the cause of the remainder is unknown. Present in this sample are roughly 150,000 clones, 6.5% to 8.5% of which were seen just once. Over 0.45% of the sample is in the top ten clones. Which antigens these TCRs recognize remains unknown. Sequencing was carried out using central memory CD4+ T cells from blood. The receptors derive from a woman in her late teens or twenties with type 1 diabetes.

This clone was picked up a small number of times. V usage is TRBV19 and J usage is TRBJ2-5; weak D call: TRBD1 (6 bases). Germline assignment: CDR1 LNHDA and CDR2 SQIVND (reference sequence). V shed 3 bases and J shed 5 bases, with 10 bases lying between them. The CDR3 contains 13 residues. CDR3 sequence: CASSIQGLETQYF. The CDR3 nucleotides read TGTGCCAGTAGTATCCAGGGGCTTGAGACCCAGTACTTC.

Here the CDR3 reads CASSLDGPSGYGYTF. DNA for the CDR3: TGTGCCAGCAGCTTAGATGGTCCGAGCGGCTATGGCTACACCTTC. The chain links TRBV11-2 to TRBJ1-2; D uncertain. This CDR3 comprises 15 residues. The germline V gene encodes CDR1 SGHAT and CDR2 FQNNGV. V was trimmed by 0 bases and J by 4 bases, leaving 12 bases between them.

V usage is TRBV6-6 and J usage is TRBJ1-5, with D unresolved. The CDR3 covers 13 residues. V dropped 0 bases and J dropped 6 bases, with 6 bases sitting between them. Germline CDR1 reads MNHNY; CDR2 reads SVGAGI (reference sequence). The CDR3 DNA follows: TGTGCCAGCAGTTACTCTAACGGTCAGCCCCAGCATTTT. It is translated as CASSYSNGQPQHF.

The J gene is TRBJ1-2, the V gene TRBV29-1; 7 bases fit TRBD1. The CDR3 sequence is 13 residues long. V lost 6 bases and J lost 4; bases outside the gene matches: 8. Germline CDR1 reads SQVTM; CDR2 reads ANQGSEA. The CDR3 is CSVRDSGAYGYTF. CDR3 DNA sequence: TGCAGCGTCCGGGACAGTGGGGCCTATGGCTACACCTTC.

This clone appeared a few times. CDR3 nucleotides: TGTGCCAGCAGCTTAAAAATGGCTAGCAATCAGCCCCAGCATTTT. As protein: CASSLKMASNQPQHF. The chain has TRBV7-2 and TRBJ1-5; D ambiguous. V lost 2 bases to trimming and J lost 0 bases, with 8 bases between them. Germline V gene lookup returns CDR1 SGHTA and CDR2 FQGNSA. CDR3 length: 15 residues.

For this clone: This same CDR3 is encoded by further DNA sequences in the sample. CDR3 nucleotide sequence: TGTGCCAGCAGCTTAGACATATACGAGCAGTACTTC. It specifies CASSLDIYEQYF. J is TRBJ2-7 and V is TRBV7-9, with unresolved D. Trimming removed 1 base at V and 4 bases at J, with 5 bases between. Per germline, CDR1 SEHNR and CDR2 FQNEAQ (reference sequence). The CDR3 runs 12 residues. Supplemented by reference TRBV7-9 and TRBJ2-7, the full variable domain reads DTGVSQNPRHKITKRGQNVTFRCDPISEHNRLYWYRQTLGQGPEFLTYFQNEAQLEKSRLLSDRFSAERPKGSFSTLEIQRTEQGDSAMYLCASSLDIYEQYFGPGTRLTVT.

In this sample, this clone turned up a few times. The chain recombines TRBV19 with TRBJ1-2; the D is unclear. The germline CDR1 and CDR2 sequences are LNHDA and SQIVND (reference sequence). Deletions cut 4 bases from V and 5 bases from J, with 11 bases between. This CDR3 comprises 13 residues. CDR3: CASSTSQAYGYTF. The CDR3 DNA sequence: TGTGCCAGTAGTACCTCGCAGGCGTATGGCTACACCTTC.

This chain uses TRBV25-1 with TRBJ2-7; tentative D call: TRBD2 (7 bases). This CDR3 region has 14 residues. V lost 2 bases and J lost 7, with 15 bases in between. The germline V gene has CDR1 MGHDK and CDR2 SYGVNS. The CDR3 coding sequence is TGTGCCAGCAGTGAAGGCGGGGGCCGGGGGGAGCAGTACTTC. It is translated as CASSEGGGRGEQYF.

This clone was observed a handful of times. This sequence joins TRBV15 and TRBJ2-7, with 10 positions matching TRBD2. CDR1 is LNHNV, CDR2 YYDKDF, per germline (reference sequence). This CDR3 region has 15 residues. With V trimmed by 1 base and J by 6 bases, 6 bases remained unmatched. The CDR3 region is CATSRGLAGESEQYF. The CDR3 DNA reads TGTGCCACCAGCAGAGGTCTAGCGGGAGAAAGCGAGCAGTACTTC.

This clone appeared many times. CDR3 bases: TGTGCCACCAGCAGAGATGGACTAGCGAGGGGAGAGCAGTTCTTC. This codes for CATSRDGLARGEQFF. The rearrangement links TRBV15 to TRBJ2-1, with 9 bases identical to TRBD2. This CDR3 comprises 15 residues. Germline assignment: CDR1 LNHNV and CDR2 YYDKDF (reference sequence). The ends lost 0 bases at V and 10 bases at J; junction bases unmatched: 7.

This clone appeared a few times. CDR3 DNA sequence: TGCGCCAGCAGCTTGACTAGCGGGGCATCCTACGAGCAGTACTTC. Translated: CASSLTSGASYEQYF. The chain employs TRBV5-1 and TRBJ2-7; 10 bases are a match to TRBD2. Germline CDR1 is SGHRS and CDR2 is YFSETQ. CDR3 length equals 15 residues. V shed 1 base, J shed 1 base, and the junction held 2 bases outside the gene matches.

CDR3: CSVEKPSYGYTF. The CDR3 nucleotides read TGCAGCGTTGAGAAGCCCTCCTATGGCTACACCTTC. This rearrangement joins TRBV29-1 to TRBJ1-2; D is unresolved. This CDR3 spans 12 amino acids. V was shortened by 3 bases and J by 4 bases, with 9 bases between the two germline ends. Germline V gives CDR1 SQVTM, CDR2 ANQGSEA.

This clone appeared a few times. This chain uses TRBV4-3 with TRBJ1-2; D is uncertain. The CDR3 is 16 amino acids. Germline V gives CDR1 LGHNA, CDR2 YSLEER. Deletions cut 0 bases from V and 5 bases from J, with 16 bases between. CDR3: CASSQDKAQSRYGYTF. Written as DNA, the CDR3 is TGCGCCAGCAGCCAAGATAAGGCCCAATCGCGGTATGGCTACACCTTC.

This clone has only a few counts. The gene calls are TRBV6-1 and TRBJ2-1; D is perhaps TRBD1 (7 bases). Germline CDR1 and CDR2: MNHNS and SASEGT. V lost 6 bases and J lost 3, with 12 bases in between. The CDR3 is 14 residues long. The CDR3 DNA follows: TGTGCCAGCAGGGAGGGACAGAGCTACAATGAGCAGTTCTTC. Residues: CASREGQSYNEQFF.

This chain uses TRBV6-5 with TRBJ1-4, with 9 bases fitting TRBD1. V lost 0 bases and J lost 8; bases outside the gene matches: 4. CDR1 and CDR2 from the germline V gene are MNHEY and SVGAGI. The CDR3 is 15 residues long. The CDR3 reads CASSYSGTGNEKLFF. CDR3 DNA sequence: TGTGCCAGCAGTTACTCCGGGACAGGGAACGAAAAACTGTTTTTT.

V gene TRBV9 combines with J gene TRBJ2-1, with TRBD2 matching over 11 bases. CDR1 and CDR2 (germline): SGDLS, YYNGEE. V dropped 0 bases and J dropped 7; count of bases not matched to a gene: 3. The CDR3 loop spans 15 amino acids. The CDR3 is CASSVAGTSGNEQFF. CDR3 bases: TGTGCCAGCAGCGTAGCCGGGACTAGCGGAAATGAGCAGTTCTTC. The whole variable domain, remainder taken from reference TRBV9 and TRBJ2-1, is DSGVTQTPKHLITATGQRVTLRCSPRSGDLSVYWYQQSLDQGLQFLIQYYNGEERAKGNILERFSAQQFPDLHSELNLSSLELGDSALYFCASSVAGTSGNEQFFGPGTRLTVL.

This clone appeared a few times. The chain employs TRBV28 and TRBJ2-3, with 10 positions matching TRBD2. This CDR3 region has 14 residues. Trimming removed 6 bases from V and 2 bases from J; junction bases left unmatched: 2. Germline loops: CDR1 MDHEN, CDR2 SYDVKM. The CDR3 loop reads CASRAGGYTDTQYF. CDR3 in DNA: TGTGCCAGCAGAGCGGGAGGGTACACAGATACGCAGTATTTT.